This T cell receptor beta chain was sequenced for a study of cytomegalovirus exposure and HLA in healthy donors. The V and J ends lost 4 bases and 3 bases respectively, with 6 bases between them. The CDR3 spans 12 residues. Germline V gene lookup returns CDR1 LNHDA and CDR2 SQIVND (reference sequence). Vbeta (60) and Jbeta (13) primers were used in the PCR. Clones were read by immunoSEQ multiplex PCR, and TCRdb kept only the in-frame ones, dropping some. This sample has about 82,000 clones, with around 9.1% found just once. The clonotype was recovered from a man in his sixties in good health and CMV-seropositive. The sequenced material came from PBMCs. The V gene is TRBV19, the J gene TRBJ1-2; D possibly corresponds to TRBD1 (6 bases). The CDR3 here is CASSNRDYGYTF. The CDR3 region has the DNA TGTGCCAGTAGTAACAGGGACTATGGCTACACCTTC.